This TCR beta chain was profiled in a study of T cell responses to AZD1222 COVID-19 vaccine. This clone was recorded once. The target antigen is unknown. This CDR3 contains 15 residues. V was trimmed by 2 bases and J by 2 bases, leaving 10 bases between them. The germline V gene has CDR1 MNHEY and CDR2 SVGEGT. The study, taken as a whole, reports: Clonal diversity may have been underestimated, and the donors were mostly white British, with more females than males. Elevations in Spike-specific TCR breadth and depth followed administration of two AZD1222 doses.

Method: immunoSEQ multiplex PCR; TCRdb's copy keeps in-frame clones and lacks some. The table has 170,000 or so clones, roughly 93% seen once; the top ten hold about 1%. The receptor was isolated from an adult in good health. This material consisted of peripheral blood, taken on day 0 of AZD1222 vaccination. V is TRBV6-2 or TRBV6-3 and J is TRBJ2-1; possibly TRBD1 or TRBD2 for D (6 bases each). This CDR3 is CASSYAGHTYNEQFF. Written as DNA, the CDR3 is TGTGCCAGCAGTTACGCGGGACACACCTACAATGAGCAGTTCTTC.